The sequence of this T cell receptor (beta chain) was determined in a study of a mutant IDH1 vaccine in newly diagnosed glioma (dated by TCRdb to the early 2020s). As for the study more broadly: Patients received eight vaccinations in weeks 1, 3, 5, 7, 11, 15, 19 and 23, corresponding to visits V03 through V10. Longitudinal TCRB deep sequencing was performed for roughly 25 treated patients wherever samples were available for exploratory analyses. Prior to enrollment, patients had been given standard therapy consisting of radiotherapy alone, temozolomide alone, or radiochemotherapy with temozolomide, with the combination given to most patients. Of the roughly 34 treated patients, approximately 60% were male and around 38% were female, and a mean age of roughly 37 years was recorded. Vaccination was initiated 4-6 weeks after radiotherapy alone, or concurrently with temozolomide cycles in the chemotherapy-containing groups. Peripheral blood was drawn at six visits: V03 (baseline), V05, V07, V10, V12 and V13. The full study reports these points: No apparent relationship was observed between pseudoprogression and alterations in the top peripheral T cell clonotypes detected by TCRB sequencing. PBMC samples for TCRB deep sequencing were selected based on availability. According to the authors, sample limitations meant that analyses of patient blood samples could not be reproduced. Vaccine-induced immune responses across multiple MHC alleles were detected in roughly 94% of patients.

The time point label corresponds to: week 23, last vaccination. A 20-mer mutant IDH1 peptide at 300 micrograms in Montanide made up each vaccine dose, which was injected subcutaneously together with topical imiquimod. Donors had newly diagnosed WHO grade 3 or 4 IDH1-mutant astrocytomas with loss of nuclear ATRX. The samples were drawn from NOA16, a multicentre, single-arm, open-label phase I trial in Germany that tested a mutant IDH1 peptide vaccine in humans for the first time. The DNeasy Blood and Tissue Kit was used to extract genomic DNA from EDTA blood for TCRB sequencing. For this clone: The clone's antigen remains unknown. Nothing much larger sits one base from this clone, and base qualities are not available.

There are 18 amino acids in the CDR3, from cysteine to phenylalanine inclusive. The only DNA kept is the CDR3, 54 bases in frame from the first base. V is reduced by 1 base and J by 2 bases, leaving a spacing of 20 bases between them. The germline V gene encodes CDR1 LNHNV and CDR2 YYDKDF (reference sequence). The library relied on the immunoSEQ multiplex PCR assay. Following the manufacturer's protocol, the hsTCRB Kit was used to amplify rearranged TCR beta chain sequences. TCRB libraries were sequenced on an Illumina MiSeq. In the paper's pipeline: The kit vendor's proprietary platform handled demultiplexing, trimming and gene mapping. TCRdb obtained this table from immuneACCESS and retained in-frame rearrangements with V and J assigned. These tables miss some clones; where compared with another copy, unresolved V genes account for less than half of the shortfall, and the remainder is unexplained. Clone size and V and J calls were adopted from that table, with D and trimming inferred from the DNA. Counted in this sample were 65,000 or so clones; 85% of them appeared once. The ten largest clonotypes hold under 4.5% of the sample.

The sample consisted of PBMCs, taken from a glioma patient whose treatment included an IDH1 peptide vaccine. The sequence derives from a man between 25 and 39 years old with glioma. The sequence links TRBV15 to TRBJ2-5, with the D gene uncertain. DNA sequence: TGTGCCACCAGCAGAGCGCCGGTAGTAGAGAATCTACAAGAGACCCAGTACTTC. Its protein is CATSRAPVVENLQETQYF.